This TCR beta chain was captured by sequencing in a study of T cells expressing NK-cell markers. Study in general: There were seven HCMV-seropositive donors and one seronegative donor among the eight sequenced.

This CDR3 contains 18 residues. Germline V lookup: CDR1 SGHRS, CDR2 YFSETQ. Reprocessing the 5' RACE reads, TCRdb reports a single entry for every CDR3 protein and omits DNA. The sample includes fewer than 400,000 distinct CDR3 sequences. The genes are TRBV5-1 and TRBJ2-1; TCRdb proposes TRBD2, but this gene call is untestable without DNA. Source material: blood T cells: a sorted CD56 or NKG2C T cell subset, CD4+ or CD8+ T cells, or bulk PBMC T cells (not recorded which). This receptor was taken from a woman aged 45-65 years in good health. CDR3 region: CASSPTRRVSFSYNEQFF.